This entry is about one T cell receptor beta chain. Assay used: immunoSEQ multiplex PCR; TCRdb lists only in-frame clones, some missing. The data show under 300,000 clones, about 85% seen once. Losses at the gene ends were 5 bases for V and 5 bases for J; bases not matched to a gene: 6. The germline V gene encodes CDR1 KGHSH and CDR2 LQKENI. The CDR3 totals 14 residues. The sample is drawn from a study of blood T cell repertoires in COVID-19. This clonotype was obtained from a man aged 25-40 years who had recovered from COVID-19. The sample was peripheral blood. This sequence joins TRBV18 and TRBJ2-7; TRBD2 aligns across 10 bases. For the CDR3, the DNA is TGTGCCAGCTCATTAACTAGCGGGGCTCACGAGCAGTACTTC. Encoded protein: CASSLTSGAHEQYF.